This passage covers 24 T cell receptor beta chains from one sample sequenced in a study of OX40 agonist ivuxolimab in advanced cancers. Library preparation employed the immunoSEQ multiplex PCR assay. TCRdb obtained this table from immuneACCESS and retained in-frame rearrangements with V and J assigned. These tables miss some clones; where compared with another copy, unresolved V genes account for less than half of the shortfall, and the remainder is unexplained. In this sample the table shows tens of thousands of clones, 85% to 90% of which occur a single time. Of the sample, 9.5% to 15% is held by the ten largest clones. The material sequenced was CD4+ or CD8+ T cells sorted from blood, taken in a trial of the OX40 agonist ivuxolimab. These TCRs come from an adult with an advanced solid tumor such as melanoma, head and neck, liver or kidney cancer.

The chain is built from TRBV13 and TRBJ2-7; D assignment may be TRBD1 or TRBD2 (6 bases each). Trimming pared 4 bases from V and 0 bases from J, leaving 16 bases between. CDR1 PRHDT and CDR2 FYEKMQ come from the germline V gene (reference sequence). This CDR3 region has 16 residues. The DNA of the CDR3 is TGTGCCAGCAGCTCCGAAAGGAGGGGGAGCTCCTACGAGCAGTACTTC. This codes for CASSSERRGSSYEQYF. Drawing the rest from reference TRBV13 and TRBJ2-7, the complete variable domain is AAGVIQSPRHLIKEKRETATLKCYPIPRHDTVYWYQQGPGQDPQFLISFYEKMQSDKGSIPDRFSAQQFSDYHSELNMSSLELGDSALYFCASSSERRGSSYEQYFGPGTRLTVT.

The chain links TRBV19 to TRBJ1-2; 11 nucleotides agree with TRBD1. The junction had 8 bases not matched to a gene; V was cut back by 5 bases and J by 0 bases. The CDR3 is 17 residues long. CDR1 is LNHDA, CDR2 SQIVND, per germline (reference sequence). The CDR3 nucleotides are TGTGCCAGTAGTTTCGGACAGGGGGCCGCAACTAACTATGGCTACACCTTC. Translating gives CASSFGQGAATNYGYTF.

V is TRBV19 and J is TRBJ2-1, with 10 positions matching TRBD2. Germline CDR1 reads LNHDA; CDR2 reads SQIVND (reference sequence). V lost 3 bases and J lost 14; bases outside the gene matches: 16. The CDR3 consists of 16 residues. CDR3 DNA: TGTGCCAGTAGTATCGGAGGGGCTAGCGGGAGTAAAGGGGAGTTCTTC. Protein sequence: CASSIGGASGSKGEFF. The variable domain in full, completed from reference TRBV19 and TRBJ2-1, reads DGGITQSPKYLFRKEGQNVTLSCEQNLNHDAMYWYRQDPGQGLRLIYYSQIVNDFQKGDIAEGYSVSREKKESFPLTVTSAQKNPTAFYLCASSIGGASGSKGEFFGPGTRLTVL.

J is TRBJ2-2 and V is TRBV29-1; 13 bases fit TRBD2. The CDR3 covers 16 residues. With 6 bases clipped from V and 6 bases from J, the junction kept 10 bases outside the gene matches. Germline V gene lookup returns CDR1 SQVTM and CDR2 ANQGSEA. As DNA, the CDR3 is TGCAGCGTCGGAGAAACGGGACTAGCGGGACCCGGGGAGCTGTTTTTT. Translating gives CSVGETGLAGPGELFF.

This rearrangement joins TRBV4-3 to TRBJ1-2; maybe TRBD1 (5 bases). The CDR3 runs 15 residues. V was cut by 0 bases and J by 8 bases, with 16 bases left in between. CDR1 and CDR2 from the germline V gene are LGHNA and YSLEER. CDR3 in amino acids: CASSQDQGFRGGYTF. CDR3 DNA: TGCGCCAGCAGCCAAGATCAAGGGTTTCGGGGGGGCTACACCTTC.

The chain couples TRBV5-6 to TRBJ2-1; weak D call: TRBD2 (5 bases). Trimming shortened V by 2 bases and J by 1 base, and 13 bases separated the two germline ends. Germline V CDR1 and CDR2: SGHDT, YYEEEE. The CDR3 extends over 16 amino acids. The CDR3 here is CASSFGRSGSYNEQFF. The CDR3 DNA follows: TGTGCCAGCAGCTTTGGCAGGTCGGGGTCCTACAATGAGCAGTTCTTC.

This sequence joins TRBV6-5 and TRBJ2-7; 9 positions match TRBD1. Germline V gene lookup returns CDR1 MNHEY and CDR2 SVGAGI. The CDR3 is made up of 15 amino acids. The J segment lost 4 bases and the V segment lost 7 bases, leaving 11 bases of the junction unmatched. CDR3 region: CASMGPGQGPYEQYF. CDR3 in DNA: TGTGCCAGCATGGGCCCTGGACAGGGGCCTTACGAGCAGTACTTC.

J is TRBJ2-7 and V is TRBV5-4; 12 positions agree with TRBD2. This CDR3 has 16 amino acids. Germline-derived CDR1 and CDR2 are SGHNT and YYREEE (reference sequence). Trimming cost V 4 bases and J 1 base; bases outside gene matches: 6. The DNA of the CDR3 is TGTGCCAGCAGCAGACTAGCGGGAGACTCATCCTACGAGCAGTACTTC. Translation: CASSRLAGDSSYEQYF.

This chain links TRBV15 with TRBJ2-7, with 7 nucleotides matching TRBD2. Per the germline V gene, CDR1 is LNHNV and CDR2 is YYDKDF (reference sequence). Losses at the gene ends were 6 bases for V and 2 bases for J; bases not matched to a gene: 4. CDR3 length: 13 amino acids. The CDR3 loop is CATRASGAYEQYF. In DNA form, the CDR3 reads TGTGCCACCAGGGCTAGCGGAGCCTACGAGCAGTACTTC.

The CDR3, as DNA: TGTGCCAGCAGCGGACAGGGGGCGTTGGAGCTCGGCGGCGAGCAGTACTTC. Encoded protein: CASSGQGALELGGEQYF. The chain uses TRBV27 and TRBJ2-7, with 11 bases matching TRBD1. Germline lookup yields CDR1 MNHEY and CDR2 SMNVEV (reference sequence). V trimming: 6 bases; J trimming: 6 bases; junction bases outside the gene matches: 16. This CDR3 has 17 residues.

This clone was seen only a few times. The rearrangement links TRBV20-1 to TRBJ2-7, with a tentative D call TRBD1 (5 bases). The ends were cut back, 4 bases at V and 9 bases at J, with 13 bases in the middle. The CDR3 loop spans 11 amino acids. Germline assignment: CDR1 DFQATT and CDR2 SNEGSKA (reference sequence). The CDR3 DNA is TGCAGTGCTATCTCTGGGGCTGGGCAGTACTTC. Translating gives CSAISGAGQYF.

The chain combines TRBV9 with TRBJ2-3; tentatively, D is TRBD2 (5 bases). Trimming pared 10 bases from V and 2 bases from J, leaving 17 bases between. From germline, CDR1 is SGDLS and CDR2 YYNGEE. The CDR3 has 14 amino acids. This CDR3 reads CAGEDCNLTDTQYF. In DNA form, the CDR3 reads TGTGCCGGCGAGGACTGTAACCTCACAGATACGCAGTATTTT.

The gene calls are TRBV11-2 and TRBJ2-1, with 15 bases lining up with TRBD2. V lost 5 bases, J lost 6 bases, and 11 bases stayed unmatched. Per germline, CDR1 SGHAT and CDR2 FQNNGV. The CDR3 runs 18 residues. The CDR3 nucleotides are TGTGCCAGCAGCCACGGACTAGCGGGAGGGCTATTGGGCAATGAGCAGTTCTTC. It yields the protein CASSHGLAGGLLGNEQFF. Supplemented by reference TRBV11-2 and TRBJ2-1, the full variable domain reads EAGVAQSPRYKIIEKRQSVAFWCNPISGHATLYWYQQILGQGPKLLIQFQNNGVVDDSQLPKDRFSAERLKGVDSTLKIQPAKLEDSAVYLCASSHGLAGGLLGNEQFFGPGTRLTVL.

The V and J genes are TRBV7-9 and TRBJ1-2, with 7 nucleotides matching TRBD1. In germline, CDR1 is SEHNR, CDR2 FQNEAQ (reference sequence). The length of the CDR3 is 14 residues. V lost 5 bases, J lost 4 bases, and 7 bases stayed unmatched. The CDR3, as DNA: TGTGCCAGCAGCAGGGACAGAGCCATCTATGGCTACACCTTC. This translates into CASSRDRAIYGYTF.

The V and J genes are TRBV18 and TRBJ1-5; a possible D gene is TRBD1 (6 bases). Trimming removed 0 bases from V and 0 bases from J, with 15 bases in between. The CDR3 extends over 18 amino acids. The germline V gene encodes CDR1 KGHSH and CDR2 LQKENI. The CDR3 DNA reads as TGTGCCAGCTCACCACCTACAGGGAACGAATATAGCAATCAGCCCCAGCATTTT. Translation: CASSPPTGNEYSNQPQHF.

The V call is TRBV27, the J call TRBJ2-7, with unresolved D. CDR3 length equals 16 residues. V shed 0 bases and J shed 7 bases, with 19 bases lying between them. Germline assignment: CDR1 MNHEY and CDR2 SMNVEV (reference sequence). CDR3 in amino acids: CASSLSKFGSLREQYF. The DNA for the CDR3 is TGTGCCAGCAGTTTATCGAAGTTTGGAAGCCTTCGGGAGCAGTACTTC.

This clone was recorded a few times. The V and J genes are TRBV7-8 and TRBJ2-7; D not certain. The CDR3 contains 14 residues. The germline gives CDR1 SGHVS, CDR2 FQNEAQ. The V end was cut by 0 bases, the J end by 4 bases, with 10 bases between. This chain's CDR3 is CASSLATVNYEQYF. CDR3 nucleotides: TGTGCCAGCAGCTTAGCTACGGTGAATTACGAGCAGTACTTC.

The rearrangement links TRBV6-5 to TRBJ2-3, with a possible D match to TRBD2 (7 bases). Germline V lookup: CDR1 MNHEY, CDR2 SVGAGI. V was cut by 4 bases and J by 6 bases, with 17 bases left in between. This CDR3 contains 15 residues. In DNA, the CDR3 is TGTGCCAGCAGTTCCGGAGGGGGGGGCAGGGATACGCAGTATTTT. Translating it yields CASSSGGGGRDTQYF.

In nucleotides, the CDR3 is TGTGCCAGCAGCCAGTTGCGTAACACCATATATTTT. Encoded protein: CASSQLRNTIYF. This chain joins TRBV6-6 and TRBJ1-3; D gene ambiguous. Trimming stripped 6 bases from V and 7 bases from J, with 10 bases between. This CDR3 is built from 12 residues. Looked up from germline, CDR1 is MNHNY and CDR2 is SVGAGI (reference sequence).

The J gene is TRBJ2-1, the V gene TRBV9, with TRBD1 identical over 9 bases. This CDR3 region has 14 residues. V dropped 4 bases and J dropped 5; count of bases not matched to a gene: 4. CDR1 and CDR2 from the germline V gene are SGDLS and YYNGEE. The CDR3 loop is CASSPRDRDNEQFF. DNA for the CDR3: TGTGCCAGCAGCCCCCGGGACAGGGACAATGAGCAGTTCTTC.

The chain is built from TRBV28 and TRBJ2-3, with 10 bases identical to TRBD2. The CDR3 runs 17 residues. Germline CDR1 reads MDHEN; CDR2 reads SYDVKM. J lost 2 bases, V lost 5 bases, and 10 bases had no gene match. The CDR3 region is CASSQGLAEILTDTQYF. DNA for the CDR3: TGTGCCAGCAGTCAAGGACTAGCGGAAATACTCACAGATACGCAGTATTTT.

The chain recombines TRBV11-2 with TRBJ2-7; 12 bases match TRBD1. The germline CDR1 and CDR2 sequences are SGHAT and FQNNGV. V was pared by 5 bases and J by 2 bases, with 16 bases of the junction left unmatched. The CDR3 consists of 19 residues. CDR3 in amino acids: CASSTHRDRGREIPYEQYF. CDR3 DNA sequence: TGTGCCAGCAGCACCCACCGGGACAGGGGGCGTGAAATCCCCTACGAGCAGTACTTC.

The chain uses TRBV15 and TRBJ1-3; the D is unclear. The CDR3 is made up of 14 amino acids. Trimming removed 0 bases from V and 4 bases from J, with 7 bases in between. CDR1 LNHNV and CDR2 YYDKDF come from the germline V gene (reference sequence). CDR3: CATSRDMTGNTIYF. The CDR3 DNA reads TGTGCCACCAGCAGAGATATGACCGGAAACACCATATATTTT. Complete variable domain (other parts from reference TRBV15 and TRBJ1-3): DAMVIQNPRYQVTQFGKPVTLSCSQTLNHNVMYWYQQKSSQAPKLLFHYYDKDFNNEADTPDNFQSRRPNTSFCFLDIRSPGLGDTAMYLCATSRDMTGNTIYFGEGSWLTVV.

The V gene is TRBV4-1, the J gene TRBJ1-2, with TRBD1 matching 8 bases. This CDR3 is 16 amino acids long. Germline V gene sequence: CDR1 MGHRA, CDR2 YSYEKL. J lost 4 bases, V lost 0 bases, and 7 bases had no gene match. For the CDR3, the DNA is TGCGCCAGCAGCCAAGACCCCGGGACAGGACTCTATGGCTACACCTTC. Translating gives CASSQDPGTGLYGYTF.